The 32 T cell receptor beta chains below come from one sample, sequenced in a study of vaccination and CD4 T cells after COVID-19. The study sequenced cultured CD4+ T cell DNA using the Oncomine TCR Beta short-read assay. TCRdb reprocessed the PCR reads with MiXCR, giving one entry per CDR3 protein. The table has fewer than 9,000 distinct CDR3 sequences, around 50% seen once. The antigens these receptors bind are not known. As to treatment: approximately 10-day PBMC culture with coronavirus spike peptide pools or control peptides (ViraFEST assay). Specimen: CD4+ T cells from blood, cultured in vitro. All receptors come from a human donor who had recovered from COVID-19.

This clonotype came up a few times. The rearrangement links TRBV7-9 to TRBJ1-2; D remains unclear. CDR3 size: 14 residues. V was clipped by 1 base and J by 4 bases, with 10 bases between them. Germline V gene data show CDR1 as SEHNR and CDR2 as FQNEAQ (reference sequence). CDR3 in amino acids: CASSLEAVGYGYTF. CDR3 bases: TGTGCCAGCAGCTTAGAGGCGGTCGGCTATGGCTACACCTTC.

CDR3 sequence reads: CATSRVVGATYEQYF. The CDR3 nucleotides are TGTGCCACCAGCAGAGTCGTCGGGGCAACCTACGAGCAGTACTTC. The chain uses TRBV15 and TRBJ2-7; D could derive from TRBD1 or TRBD2 (5 bases each). V was pared by 1 base and J by 2 bases, with 12 bases between. The CDR3 is 15 amino acids. Germline values: CDR1 LNHNV, CDR2 YYDKDF (reference sequence).

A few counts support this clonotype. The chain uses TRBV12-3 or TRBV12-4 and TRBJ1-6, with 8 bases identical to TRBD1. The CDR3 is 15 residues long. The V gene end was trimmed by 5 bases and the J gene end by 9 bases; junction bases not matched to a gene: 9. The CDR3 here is CASSPRSGQVSPLHF. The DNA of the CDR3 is TGTGCCAGCAGTCCGAGGTCGGGACAGGTTTCACCCCTCCACTTT.

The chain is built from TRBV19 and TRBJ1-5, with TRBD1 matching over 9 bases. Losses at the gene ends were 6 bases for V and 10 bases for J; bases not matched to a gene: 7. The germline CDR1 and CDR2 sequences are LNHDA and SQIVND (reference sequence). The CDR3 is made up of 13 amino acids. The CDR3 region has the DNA TGTGCCAGTAGGGACAGGGGAATAGGACCCCAGCATTTT. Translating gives CASRDRGIGPQHF.

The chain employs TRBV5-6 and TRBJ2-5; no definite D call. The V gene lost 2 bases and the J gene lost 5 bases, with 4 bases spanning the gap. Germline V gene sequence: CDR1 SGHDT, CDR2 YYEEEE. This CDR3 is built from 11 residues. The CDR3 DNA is TGTGCCAGCAGCTTCTACGAGACCCAGTACTTC. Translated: CASSFYETQYF.

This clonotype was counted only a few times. As DNA, the CDR3 is TGTGCCAGCAGCAGACGCGAGGGAAACACTGAAGCTTTCTTT. Its protein product is CASSRREGNTEAFF. The gene calls are TRBV2 and TRBJ1-1; D unresolved. The germline V and J ends were trimmed by 6 bases and 2 bases, with 13 bases remaining between them. The CDR3 contains 14 residues. Germline V gene data show CDR1 as SNHLY and CDR2 as FYNNEI.

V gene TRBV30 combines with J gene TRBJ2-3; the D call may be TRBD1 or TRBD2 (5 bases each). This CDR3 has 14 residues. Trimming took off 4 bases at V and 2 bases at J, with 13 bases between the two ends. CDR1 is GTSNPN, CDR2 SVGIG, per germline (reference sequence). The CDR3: CAWKRGTYTDTQYF. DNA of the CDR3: TGTGCCTGGAAAAGAGGGACCTACACAGATACGCAGTATTTT.

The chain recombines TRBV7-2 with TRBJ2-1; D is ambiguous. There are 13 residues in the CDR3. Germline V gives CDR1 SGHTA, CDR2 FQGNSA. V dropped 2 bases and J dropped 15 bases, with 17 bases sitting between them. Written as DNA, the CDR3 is TGTGCCAGCAGCTTAAAGCTTCCTAGTGCGGCGTTCTTC. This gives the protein CASSLKLPSAAFF.

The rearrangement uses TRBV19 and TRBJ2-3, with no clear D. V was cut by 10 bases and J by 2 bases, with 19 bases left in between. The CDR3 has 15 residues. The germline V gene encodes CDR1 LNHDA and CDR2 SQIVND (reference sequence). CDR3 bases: TGTGCCACCCGAGAGGCGCACGGACCCACAGATACGCAGTATTTT. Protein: CATREAHGPTDTQYF.

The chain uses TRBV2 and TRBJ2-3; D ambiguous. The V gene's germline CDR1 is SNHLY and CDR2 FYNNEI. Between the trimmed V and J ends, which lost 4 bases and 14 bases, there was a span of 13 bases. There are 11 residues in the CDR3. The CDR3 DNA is TGTGCCAGCAGTGTGTTACTGGGGTGGTATTTT. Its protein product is CASSVLLGWYF.

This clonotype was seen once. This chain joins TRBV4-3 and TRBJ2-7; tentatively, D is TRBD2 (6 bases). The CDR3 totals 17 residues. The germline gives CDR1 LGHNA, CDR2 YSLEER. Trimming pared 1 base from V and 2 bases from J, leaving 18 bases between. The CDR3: CASSQVTGTAQTYEQYF. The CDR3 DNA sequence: TGCGCCAGCAGCCAAGTAACGGGGACTGCCCAAACCTACGAGCAGTACTTC.

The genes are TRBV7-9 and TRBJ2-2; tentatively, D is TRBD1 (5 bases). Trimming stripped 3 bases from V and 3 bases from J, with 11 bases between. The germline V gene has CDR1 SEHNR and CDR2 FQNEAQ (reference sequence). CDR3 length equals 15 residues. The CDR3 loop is CASSFPAGYTGELFF. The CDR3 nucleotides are TGTGCCAGCAGCTTCCCAGCAGGGTACACCGGGGAGCTGTTTTTT.

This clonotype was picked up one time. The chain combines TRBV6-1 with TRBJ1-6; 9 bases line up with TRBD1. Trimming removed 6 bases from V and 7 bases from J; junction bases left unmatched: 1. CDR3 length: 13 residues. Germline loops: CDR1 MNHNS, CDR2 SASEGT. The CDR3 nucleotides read TGTGCCAGCAGGGGACAGGGAAATTCACCCCTCCACTTT. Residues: CASRGQGNSPLHF.

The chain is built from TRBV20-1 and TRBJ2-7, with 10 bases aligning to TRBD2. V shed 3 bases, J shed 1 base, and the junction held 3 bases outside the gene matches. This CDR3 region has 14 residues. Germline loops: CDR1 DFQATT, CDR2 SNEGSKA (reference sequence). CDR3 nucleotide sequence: TGCAGTGCTAGTCCGACTAGCGGGTCCTACGAGCAGTACTTC. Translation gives CSASPTSGSYEQYF.

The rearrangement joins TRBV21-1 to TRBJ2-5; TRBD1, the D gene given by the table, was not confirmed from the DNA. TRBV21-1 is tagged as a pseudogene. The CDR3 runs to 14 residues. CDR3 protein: CASSNLGQRETQYF. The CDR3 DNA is TGTGCCAGCAGCAACTTGGGACAGCGGGAGACCCAGTACTTC.

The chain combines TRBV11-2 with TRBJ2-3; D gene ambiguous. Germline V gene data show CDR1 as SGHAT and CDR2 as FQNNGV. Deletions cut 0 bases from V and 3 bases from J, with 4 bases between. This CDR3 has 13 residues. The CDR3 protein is CASSLDETDTQYF. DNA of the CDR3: TGTGCCAGCAGCTTAGACGAAACAGATACGCAGTATTTT. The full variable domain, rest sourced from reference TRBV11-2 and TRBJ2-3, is EAGVAQSPRYKIIEKRQSVAFWCNPISGHATLYWYQQILGQGPKLLIQFQNNGVVDDSQLPKDRFSAERLKGVDSTLKIQPAKLEDSAVYLCASSLDETDTQYFGPGTRLTVL.

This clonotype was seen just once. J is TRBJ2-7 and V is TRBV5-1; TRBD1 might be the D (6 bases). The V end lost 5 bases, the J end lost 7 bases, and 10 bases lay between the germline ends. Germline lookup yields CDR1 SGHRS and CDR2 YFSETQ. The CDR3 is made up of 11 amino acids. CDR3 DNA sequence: TGCGCCAGCAGGTACAGGGAAGAGCAGTACTTC. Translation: CASRYREEQYF.

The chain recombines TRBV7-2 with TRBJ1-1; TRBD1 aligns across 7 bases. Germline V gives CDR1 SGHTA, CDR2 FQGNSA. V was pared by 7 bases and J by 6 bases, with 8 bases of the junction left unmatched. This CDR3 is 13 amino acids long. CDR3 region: CASTSGQRAEAFF. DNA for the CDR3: TGTGCCAGCACCTCGGGACAGAGGGCTGAAGCTTTCTTT.

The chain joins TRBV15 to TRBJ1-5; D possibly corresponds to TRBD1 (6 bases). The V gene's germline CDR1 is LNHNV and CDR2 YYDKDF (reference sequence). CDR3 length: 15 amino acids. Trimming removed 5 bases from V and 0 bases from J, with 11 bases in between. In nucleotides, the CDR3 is TGTGCCACCAGCGGAGGACAGCATAGCAATCAGCCCCAGCATTTT. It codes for CATSGGQHSNQPQHF.

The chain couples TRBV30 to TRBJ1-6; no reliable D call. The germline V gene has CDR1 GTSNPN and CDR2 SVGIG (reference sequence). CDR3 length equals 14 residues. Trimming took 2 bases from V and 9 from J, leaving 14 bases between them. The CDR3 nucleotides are TGTGCCTGGAGTTGGGGTCAACCGGGTTCACCCCTCCACTTT. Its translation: CAWSWGQPGSPLHF.

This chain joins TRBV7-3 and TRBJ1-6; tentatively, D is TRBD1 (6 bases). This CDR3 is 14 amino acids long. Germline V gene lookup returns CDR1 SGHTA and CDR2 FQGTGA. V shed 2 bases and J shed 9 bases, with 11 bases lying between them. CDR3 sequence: CASSLQGRGSPLHF. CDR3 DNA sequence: TGTGCCAGCAGCTTACAGGGCAGGGGTTCACCCCTCCACTTT.

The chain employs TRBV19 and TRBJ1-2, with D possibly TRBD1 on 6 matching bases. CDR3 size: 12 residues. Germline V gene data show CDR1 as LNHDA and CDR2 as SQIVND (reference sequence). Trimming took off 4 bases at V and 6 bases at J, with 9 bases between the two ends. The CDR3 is CASSRRTDGYTF. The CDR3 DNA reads TGTGCCAGTAGTAGAAGGACAGATGGCTACACCTTC.

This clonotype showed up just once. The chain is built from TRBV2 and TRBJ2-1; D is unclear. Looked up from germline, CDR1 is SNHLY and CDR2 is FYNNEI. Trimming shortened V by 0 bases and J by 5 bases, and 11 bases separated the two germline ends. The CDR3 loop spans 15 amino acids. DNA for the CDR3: TGTGCCAGCAGTGAAGCGCCAGGTCCAAACAATGAGCAGTTCTTC. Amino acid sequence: CASSEAPGPNNEQFF.

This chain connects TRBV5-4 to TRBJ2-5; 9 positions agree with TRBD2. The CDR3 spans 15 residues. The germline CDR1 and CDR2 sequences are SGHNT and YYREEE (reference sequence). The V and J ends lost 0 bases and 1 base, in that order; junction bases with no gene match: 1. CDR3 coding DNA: TGTGCCAGCAGCTTGGGACTAGCGGCCCAAGAGACCCAGTACTTC. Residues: CASSLGLAAQETQYF.

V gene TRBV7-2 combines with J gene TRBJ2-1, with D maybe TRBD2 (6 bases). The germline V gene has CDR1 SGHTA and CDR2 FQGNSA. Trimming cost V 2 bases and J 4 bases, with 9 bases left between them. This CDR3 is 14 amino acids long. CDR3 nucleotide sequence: TGTGCCAGCAGCTTACGGGCGGGGTACAATGAGCAGTTCTTC. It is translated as CASSLRAGYNEQFF.

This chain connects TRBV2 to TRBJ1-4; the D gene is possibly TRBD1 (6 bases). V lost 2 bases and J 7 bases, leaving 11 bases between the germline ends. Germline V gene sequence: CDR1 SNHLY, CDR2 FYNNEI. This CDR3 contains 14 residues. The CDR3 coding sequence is TGTGCCAGCAGTGAACGAACAGGGACTGAAAAACTGTTTTTT. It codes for CASSERTGTEKLFF.

The CDR3 sequence is CASSFDSYGYTF. The CDR3 DNA sequence: TGTGCCAGCAGTTTTGACAGCTATGGCTACACCTTC. V is TRBV6-5 and J is TRBJ1-2, with D possibly matching TRBD1 (5 bases). V lost 4 bases, J lost 4 bases, and 7 bases lay in between. Germline CDR1 reads MNHEY; CDR2 reads SVGAGI. The CDR3 contains 12 residues.

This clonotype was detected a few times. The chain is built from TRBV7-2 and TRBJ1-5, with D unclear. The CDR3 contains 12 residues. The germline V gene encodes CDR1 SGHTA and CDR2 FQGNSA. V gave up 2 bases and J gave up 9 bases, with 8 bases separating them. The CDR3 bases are TGTGCCAGCAGCTTATTCTTGGGGCCCCAGCATTTT. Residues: CASSLFLGPQHF.

CDR3 coding DNA: TGCAGTGCCCCCGAGGCAGCAAATTCACCCCTCCACTTT. This codes for CSAPEAANSPLHF. The chain employs TRBV20-1 and TRBJ1-6; D is ambiguous. The CDR3 has 13 amino acids. Deletions cut 6 bases from V and 7 bases from J, with 13 bases between. Germline V gene lookup returns CDR1 DFQATT and CDR2 SNEGSKA (reference sequence).

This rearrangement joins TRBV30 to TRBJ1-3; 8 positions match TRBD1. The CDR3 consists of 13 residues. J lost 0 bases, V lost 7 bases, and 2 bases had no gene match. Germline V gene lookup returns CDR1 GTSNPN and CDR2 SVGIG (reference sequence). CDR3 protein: CASTGVSGNTIYF. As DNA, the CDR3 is TGTGCCTCGACAGGGGTCTCTGGAAACACCATATATTTT.

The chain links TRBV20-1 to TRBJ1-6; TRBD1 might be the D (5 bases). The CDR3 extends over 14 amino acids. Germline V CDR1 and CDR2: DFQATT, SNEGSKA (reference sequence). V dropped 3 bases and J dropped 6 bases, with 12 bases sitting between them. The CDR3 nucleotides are TGCAGTGCTAGTGAGGGGACCGCTAATTCACCCCTCCACTTT. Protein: CSASEGTANSPLHF.

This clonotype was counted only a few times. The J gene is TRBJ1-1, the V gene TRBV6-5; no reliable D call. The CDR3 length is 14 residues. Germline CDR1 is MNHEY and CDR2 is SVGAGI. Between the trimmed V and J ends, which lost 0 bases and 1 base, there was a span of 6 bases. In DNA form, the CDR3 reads TGTGCCAGCAGTTACTCGACCGGGAACACTGAAGCTTTCTTT. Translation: CASSYSTGNTEAFF.